This T cell receptor (beta chain) derives from a study of vaccination and CD4 T cells after COVID-19. Study-level information: About nine convalescent patients had mild and one had severe PCR-confirmed SARS-CoV-2 disease.

At the Johns Hopkins FTIC core, DNA taken from cultured CD4+ T cells was sequenced by way of the Oncomine TCR Beta short-read assay. In TCRdb, the PCR reads were re-called with MiXCR into one record per CDR3 protein. The repertoire holds 15,000 to 25,000 distinct CDR3 sequences, with under 50% as singletons. Treatment given: 10-day PBMC culture with coronavirus spike peptide pools or control peptides (ViraFEST assay). The V gene's germline CDR1 is MNHNS and CDR2 SASEGT. The CDR3 loop spans 15 amino acids. V was pared by 5 bases and J by 2 bases, with 15 bases between. By its share, this clonotype is medium-sized. Antigen specificity is unknown.

The chain has TRBV6-1 and TRBJ1-2; TRBD1 is a possible D gene (5 bases). This clonotype originated in a human donor who had recovered from COVID-19. Source: CD4+ T cells from blood, cultured in vitro, taken after SARS-CoV-2 vaccination. For the CDR3, the DNA is TGTGCCAGCAGTAATCAAGGGTCAGGGAACTATGGCTACACCTTC. Its translation: CASSNQGSGNYGYTF.